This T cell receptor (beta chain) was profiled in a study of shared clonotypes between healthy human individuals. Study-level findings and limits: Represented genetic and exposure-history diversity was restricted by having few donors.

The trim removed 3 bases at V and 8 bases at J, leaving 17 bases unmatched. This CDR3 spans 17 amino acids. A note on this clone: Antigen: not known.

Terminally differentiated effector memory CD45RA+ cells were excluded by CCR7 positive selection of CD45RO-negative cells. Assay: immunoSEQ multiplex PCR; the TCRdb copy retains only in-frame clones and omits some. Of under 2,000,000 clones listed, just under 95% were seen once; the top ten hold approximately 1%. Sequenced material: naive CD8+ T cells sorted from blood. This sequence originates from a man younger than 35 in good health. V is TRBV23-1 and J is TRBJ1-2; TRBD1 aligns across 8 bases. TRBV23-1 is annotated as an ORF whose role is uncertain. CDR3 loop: CASSHAPAWDRLYGYTF. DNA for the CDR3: TGCGCCAGCAGTCACGCACCCGCCTGGGACAGGCTCTACGGCTACACCTTC.